This entry lists 2 T cell receptor beta chains sequenced from one sample in a study of Graves' ophthalmopathy and Graves' hyperthyroidism. Scientists amplified the TCR beta CDR3 regions from RNA transcripts. Amplification began with first-round RT-PCR using HTBI primers, then second-round multiplex PCR was performed. TCRdb analysed the multiplex PCR reads with MiXCR anew, one entry per CDR3 protein. The table has around 1.1 million distinct CDR3 sequences, about 35% seen once; the top ten hold roughly 10%. Material for sequencing was peripheral blood or thyroid tissue (not recorded which). The receptors here all came from an adult man with Graves' hyperthyroidism.

The chain joins TRBV6-5 to TRBJ2-5, with a weak D call TRBD2 (6 bases). Trimming removed 7 bases from V and 7 bases from J, with 16 bases in between. Germline V gene lookup returns CDR1 MNHEY and CDR2 SVGAGI. The CDR3 covers 13 residues. In DNA form, the CDR3 reads TGTGCCAGCACGGTCGACGCCGGGGGGACCCAGTACTTC. Residues: CASTVDAGGTQYF.

This clonotype showed up just a few times. The chain is built from TRBV20-1 and TRBJ1-5; D is unresolved. With 2 bases removed from V and 0 bases from J, the gap between germline ends came to 8 bases. The V gene's germline CDR1 is DFQATT and CDR2 SNEGSKA (reference sequence). The CDR3 loop spans 14 amino acids. CDR3 residues: CSARSRYSNQPQHF. DNA for the CDR3: TGCAGTGCTAGAAGCCGGTATAGCAATCAGCCCCAGCATTTT.